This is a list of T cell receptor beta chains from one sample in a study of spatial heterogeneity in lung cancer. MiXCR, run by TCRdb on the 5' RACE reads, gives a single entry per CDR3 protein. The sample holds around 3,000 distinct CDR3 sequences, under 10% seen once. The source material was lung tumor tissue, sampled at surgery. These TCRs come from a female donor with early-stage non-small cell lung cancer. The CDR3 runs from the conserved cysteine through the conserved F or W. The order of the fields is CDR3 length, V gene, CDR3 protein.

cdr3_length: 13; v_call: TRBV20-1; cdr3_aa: CSAKVAGIAIQYF
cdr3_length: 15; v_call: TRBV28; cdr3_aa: CASSSPGEGNYGYTF
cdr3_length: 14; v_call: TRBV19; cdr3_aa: CASTQGPWNQPQHF
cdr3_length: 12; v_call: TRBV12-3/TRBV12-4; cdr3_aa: CASSFSRGQDTF
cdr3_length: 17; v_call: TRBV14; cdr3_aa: CASSQDESGEAYNEQFF
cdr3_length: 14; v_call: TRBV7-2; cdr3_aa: CASSNGLAKNIQYF
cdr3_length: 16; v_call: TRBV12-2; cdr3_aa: CASRLYRLDDREKLFF
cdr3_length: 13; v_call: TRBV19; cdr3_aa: CASSIGDVNEQYF
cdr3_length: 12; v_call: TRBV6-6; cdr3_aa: CASSYVAQEAFF
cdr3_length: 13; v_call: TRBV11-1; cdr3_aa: CASSPLHGVEQFF
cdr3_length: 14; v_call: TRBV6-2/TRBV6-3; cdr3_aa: CASSSLAGEETQYF
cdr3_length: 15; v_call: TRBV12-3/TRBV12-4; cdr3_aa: CASSFQTSGNYGYTF
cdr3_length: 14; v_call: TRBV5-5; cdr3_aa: CASSSRQNYQPQHF
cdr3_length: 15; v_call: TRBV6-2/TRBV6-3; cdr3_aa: CASREPGQGIYGYTF
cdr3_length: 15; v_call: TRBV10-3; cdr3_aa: CAISKAGGHTDTQYF
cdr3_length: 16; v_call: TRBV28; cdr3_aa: CASSFRDRQSGYGYTF
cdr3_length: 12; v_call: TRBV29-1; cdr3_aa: CSVRGVGDRATF
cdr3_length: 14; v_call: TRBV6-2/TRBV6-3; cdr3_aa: CASSYSTINYGYTF
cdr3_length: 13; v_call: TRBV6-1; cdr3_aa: CASSERRDQPQHF
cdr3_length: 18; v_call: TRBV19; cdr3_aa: CASSDDRITLYSNQPQHF
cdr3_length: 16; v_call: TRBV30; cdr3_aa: CAWIGTQGSSYNEQFF
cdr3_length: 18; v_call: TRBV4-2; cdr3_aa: CASSPGLAGGVGTDTQYF
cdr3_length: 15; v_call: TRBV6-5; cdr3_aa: CASSPLEFSGNTIYF
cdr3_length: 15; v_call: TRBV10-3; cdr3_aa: CAISAGTGGSGELFF
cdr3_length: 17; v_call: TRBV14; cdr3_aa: CAREPGLAGACTDTQYF
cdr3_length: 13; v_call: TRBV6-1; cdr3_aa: CASYWVQAGELFF
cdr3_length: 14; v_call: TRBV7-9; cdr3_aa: CASSRGTAQETQYF
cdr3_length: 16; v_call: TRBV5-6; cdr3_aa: CASSLLTSGGAETQYF
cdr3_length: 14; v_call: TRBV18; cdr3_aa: CASSPGEGGNEQFF
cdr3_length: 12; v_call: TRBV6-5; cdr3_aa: CASRDDRGEQFF
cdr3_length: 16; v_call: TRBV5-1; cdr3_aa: CASSLNDGSAKNIQYF
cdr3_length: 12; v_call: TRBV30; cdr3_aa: CAWTGGRYGYTF
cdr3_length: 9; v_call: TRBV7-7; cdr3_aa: CATTEKLFF
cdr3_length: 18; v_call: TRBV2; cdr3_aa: CASSPGTGLRFSNQPQHF
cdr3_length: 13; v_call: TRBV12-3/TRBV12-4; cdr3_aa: CASSLRGRETQYF
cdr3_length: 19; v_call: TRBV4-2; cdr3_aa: CASIDVAYGAFDGGEKLFF
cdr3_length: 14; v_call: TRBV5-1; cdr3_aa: CASSLARGYTEAFF
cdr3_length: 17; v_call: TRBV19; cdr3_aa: CASSIGRTISGANVLTF
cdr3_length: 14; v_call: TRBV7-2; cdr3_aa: CASSLGRGPYEQYF
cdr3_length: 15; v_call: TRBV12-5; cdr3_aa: CASGLVPPGVYGYTF
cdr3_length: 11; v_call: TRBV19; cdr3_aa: CATGNTGELFF